This TCR beta chain comes out of a study of blood T cell repertoires in COVID-19. At the level of the study: Sites across the United States, Italy and Spain contributed samples from acute and convalescent COVID-19. In each case, the material was cDNA or gDNA derived from T cells, B-cell-depleted T cells, or PBMCs.

The CDR3 totals 14 residues. The germline V and J ends were trimmed by 6 bases and 0 bases, with 8 bases remaining between them. The germline gives CDR1 WSHSY, CDR2 SAAADI. Per the authors' pipeline: Amplification of reference gene primers provided the estimated nucleated cell counts. The repertoire was sequenced with immunoSEQ multiplex PCR; TCRdb's copy has only in-frame clones and lacks some. V and J calls plus clone size are reproduced from that table; the DNA served to infer D and trimming. The sample includes 200,000 or so clones, around 80% of them seen just once. Sequencing was performed on peripheral blood. The chain has TRBV10-2 and TRBJ2-2; TRBD2 is a possible D gene (5 bases). The source of this sequence is a man aged 30 to 45 with active or convalescent COVID-19. The CDR3 sequence: CASRTEANTGELFF. The CDR3 DNA reads as TGCGCCAGCAGGACGGAGGCGAACACCGGGGAGCTGTTTTTT.